What follows is one TCR beta chain and its context. Its antigen is currently unknown. Donors were ostensibly healthy at sampling, although undocumented immune exposures were probable. Trimming removed 6 bases from V and 6 bases from J; junction bases left unmatched: 13. CDR1 and CDR2 from the germline V gene are SGHNT and YYREEE (reference sequence). There are 15 residues in the CDR3. These data belong to a study of cytomegalovirus exposure and HLA in healthy donors. PCR employed 60 Vbeta and 13 Jbeta primers. Measured with immunoSEQ multiplex PCR; TCRdb has only the in-frame clones, and not every one. The sample lists some 270,000 clones; around 90% were seen once. Overall study findings and caveats: Later on, an analysis found that several of the most significant clusters appeared to be linked to common viral pathogens, which included parvovirus B19. Cytomegalovirus status was reportedly diagnosed by the classifier with high specificity and sensitivity. Versus the roughly 670-donor mean, an Asian-associated ancestry cluster reportedly showed fewer N-insertions in a later analysis.

The chain recombines TRBV5-4 with TRBJ1-1, with TRBD1 matching over 8 bases. The sequence was collected from a girl aged 2-15 years in good health and CMV-seronegative. Sequencing was done on a sample of PBMCs. This chain's CDR3 is CASTLGDRGLPEAFF. The CDR3 region has the DNA TGTGCCAGCACCCTTGGAGACAGGGGTCTCCCTGAAGCTTTCTTT.